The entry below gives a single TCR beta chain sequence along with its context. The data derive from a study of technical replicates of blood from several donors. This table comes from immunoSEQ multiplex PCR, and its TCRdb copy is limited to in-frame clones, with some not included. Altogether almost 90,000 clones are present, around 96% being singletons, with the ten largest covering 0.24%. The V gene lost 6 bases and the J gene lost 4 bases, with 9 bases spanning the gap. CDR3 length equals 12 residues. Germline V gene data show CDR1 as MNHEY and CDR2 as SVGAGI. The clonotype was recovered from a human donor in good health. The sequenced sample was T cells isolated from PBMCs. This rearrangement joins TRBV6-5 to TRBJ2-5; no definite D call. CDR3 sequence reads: CASSPTRETQYF. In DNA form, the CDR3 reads TGTGCCAGCAGCCCCACCAGAGAGACCCAGTACTTC.